The 16 T cell receptor beta chains presented below share a single source sample, sequenced in a study of T cells in Graves' hyperthyroidism and ophthalmopathy. TCR beta CDR3 region amplification was performed from RNA transcripts. Primed by the HTBI set, a first-round RT-PCR was run on the TCR CDR3. TCRdb reanalysed the multiplex PCR reads using MiXCR and keeps one entry per CDR3 protein. Counted here are approximately 560,000 distinct CDR3 sequences, around a sixth occurring once; the ten biggest clones make up around 7.8%. Sample: blood. The receptors here all came from a woman in her thirties with Graves' hyperthyroidism.

In this sample, this clonotype turned up a few times. This CDR3 is CASSKLAGNYNEQFF. The CDR3 nucleotides are TGTGCCAGTAGTAAGCTAGCGGGTAACTACAATGAGCAGTTCTTC. The gene calls are TRBV19 and TRBJ2-1; 8 bases match TRBD2. V was pared by 4 bases and J by 3 bases, with 5 bases of the junction left unmatched. CDR1 and CDR2 (germline): LNHDA, SQIVND (reference sequence). The CDR3 spans 15 residues.

V gene TRBV5-1 combines with J gene TRBJ2-1; no definite D call. V was cut by 4 bases and J by 5 bases, with 22 bases left in between. The V gene's germline CDR1 is SGHRS and CDR2 YFSETQ. The CDR3 sequence is 17 residues long. The CDR3 sequence is CASSQPVPRSMHNEQFF. As DNA, the CDR3 is TGCGCCAGCAGCCAACCGGTCCCACGGAGTATGCACAATGAGCAGTTCTTC.

This clonotype has at least ten counts. The rearrangement uses TRBV2 and TRBJ2-7, with 11 positions matching TRBD2. The CDR3 has 17 amino acids. Trimming at V came to 8 bases and at J to 4 bases, leaving 16 bases not matched to a gene. Germline-derived CDR1 and CDR2 are SNHLY and FYNNEI. The CDR3 region is CASDPAGQLAGEYEQYF. In DNA form, the CDR3 reads TGTGCCAGCGATCCTGCGGGGCAACTAGCGGGAGAATACGAGCAGTACTTC.

There are a few counts of this clonotype. The chain links TRBV7-9 to TRBJ2-1; 12 positions match TRBD2. V gave up 5 bases and J gave up 12 bases; unmatched junction bases: 14. Germline assignment: CDR1 SEHNR and CDR2 FQNEAQ (reference sequence). This CDR3 has 16 amino acids. CDR3 sequence: CASSPLPTSGRTVQFF. The CDR3 DNA is TGTGCCAGCAGCCCCCTCCCGACTAGCGGGAGAACGGTGCAGTTCTTC.

This clonotype was observed at least ten times. CDR3: CASSLGGSGRAAGEQYF. CDR3 DNA sequence: TGTGCCAGCAGCTTAGGAGGTAGCGGGAGGGCCGCGGGCGAGCAGTACTTC. The chain has TRBV7-2 and TRBJ2-7, with 11 nucleotides matching TRBD2. The V and J ends lost 1 base and 6 bases, in that order; junction bases with no gene match: 11. Germline lookup yields CDR1 SGHTA and CDR2 FQGNSA. The CDR3 totals 17 residues.

This clonotype has ten or more counts. This chain uses TRBV10-3 with TRBJ1-5; 10 bases fit TRBD1. The V segment lost 1 base and the J segment 11 bases; nucleotides outside the gene matches: 5. The CDR3 loop spans 14 amino acids. Germline V gene sequence: CDR1 ENHRY, CDR2 SYGVKD. Here the CDR3 reads CAISELGTGVAQHF. Written as DNA, the CDR3 is TGTGCCATCAGTGAGTTGGGGACAGGGGTGGCCCAGCATTTT.

About this clonotype: A much larger clone lies a single base off, so this may be a read error. The V and J genes are TRBV18 and TRBJ1-2; 9 bases agree with TRBD1. The CDR3 extends over 13 amino acids. Germline CDR1 is KGHSH and CDR2 is LQKENI. CDR3 residues: CAGSPGQGNGYTF. The CDR3 nucleotides read TGTGCCGGCTCACCAGGACAGGGGAATGGCTACACCTTC.

This clonotype occurred a few times. The V call is TRBV20-1, the J call TRBJ2-2, with no clear D. The V gene's germline CDR1 is DFQATT and CDR2 SNEGSKA (reference sequence). The CDR3 totals 12 residues. The V end was cut by 1 base, the J end by 5 bases, with 5 bases between. The CDR3 DNA reads as TGCAGTGCTAGAGTTCCGACCGGGGAGCTGTTTTTT. It encodes CSARVPTGELFF.

This clonotype has only a few counts. The CDR3 bases are TGTGCCAGTAGTATCCCAGGACAGGTCTACAATGAGCAGTTCTTC. Translating it yields CASSIPGQVYNEQFF. The genes are TRBV19 and TRBJ2-1; TRBD1 matches at 7 bases. Germline CDR1 is LNHDA and CDR2 is SQIVND (reference sequence). CDR3 length: 15 amino acids. The V gene end was trimmed by 3 bases and the J gene end by 3 bases; junction bases not matched to a gene: 5.

This clonotype has a count of ten or more. The V call is TRBV28, the J call TRBJ2-7, with 10 bases that match TRBD1. V trimming: 5 bases; J trimming: 2 bases; junction bases outside the gene matches: 6. Germline V gene data show CDR1 as MDHEN and CDR2 as SYDVKM. The CDR3 contains 15 residues. In nucleotides, the CDR3 is TGTGCCAGCAGTCCCCCGGGACAGGGGACCTACGAGCAGTACTTC. This sequence encodes CASSPPGQGTYEQYF. Complete variable domain (other parts from reference TRBV28 and TRBJ2-7): DVKVTQSSRYLVKRTGEKVFLECVQDMDHENMFWYRQDPGLGLRLIYFSYDVKMKEKGDIPEGYSVSREKKERFSLILESASTNQTSMYLCASSPPGQGTYEQYFGPGTRLTVT.

V is TRBV6-1 and J is TRBJ1-5; 8 nucleotides line up with TRBD1. Germline V gene sequence: CDR1 MNHNS, CDR2 SASEGT. Germline trimming cut 2 bases from V and 6 bases from J; bases unmatched to any gene: 6. This CDR3 contains 15 residues. CDR3 loop: CASSEIQGAVQPQHF. The DNA of the CDR3 is TGTGCCAGCAGTGAAATCCAGGGGGCAGTTCAGCCCCAGCATTTT.

This clonotype was seen more than once but under ten times. An end of the junction differs from the germline gene, which may be a read error. This rearrangement joins TRBV11-2 to TRBJ1-1; D not certain. Germline lookup yields CDR1 SGHAT and CDR2 FQNNGV. The CDR3 runs to 15 residues. Here the CDR3 reads CASSRSLLGNTEAFF. The DNA of the CDR3 is TGCGCCAGCAGCCGAAGTCTCCTAGGGAACACTGAAGCTTTCTTT.

This clonotype occurred a few times. The chain uses TRBV6-1 and TRBJ2-7; TRBD2 aligns across 13 bases. The CDR3 has 17 residues. Germline loops: CDR1 MNHNS, CDR2 SASEGT. V dropped 6 bases and J dropped 1; count of bases not matched to a gene: 9. The CDR3 nucleotides are TGTGCCAGCAGCCTCGGGACTAGCGGGATCTCGTCCTACGAGCAGTACTTC. It is translated as CASSLGTSGISSYEQYF.

The sample holds many counts of this clonotype. V and J are TRBV2 and TRBJ2-7; D ambiguous. CDR1 and CDR2 from the germline V gene are SNHLY and FYNNEI. Trimming took 8 bases from V and 2 from J, leaving 13 bases between them. The CDR3 has 13 amino acids. DNA for the CDR3: TGTGCCAGCGGGCAGGAGAATACCTACGAGCAGTACTTC. Amino acid sequence: CASGQENTYEQYF.

The chain is built from TRBV10-3 and TRBJ1-6; TRBD1 might be the D (5 bases). The V end was cut by 5 bases, the J end by 8 bases, with 13 bases between. The CDR3 totals 14 residues. Germline V gene data show CDR1 as ENHRY and CDR2 as SYGVKD. The CDR3 here is CAISSSSRDSPLHF. The CDR3 region has the DNA TGTGCCATCAGTTCGTCGAGCAGGGATTCACCCCTCCACTTT.

This clonotype showed up just once. The V call is TRBV7-8, the J call TRBJ2-3; TRBD2 agrees at 10 bases. The trim removed 1 base at V and 5 bases at J, leaving 6 bases unmatched. CDR1 is SGHVS, CDR2 FQNEAQ, per germline. The CDR3 is made up of 16 amino acids. CDR3 sequence (DNA): TGTGCCAGCAGCTTAGGAGCTAGCGGGAGAAAAGATACGCAGTATTTT. Its protein is CASSLGASGRKDTQYF.